The 7 T cell receptor beta chains given below trace back to one sample, sequenced in a study of T cells in Graves' hyperthyroidism and ophthalmopathy. It was RNA transcripts that yielded the amplified TCR beta CDR3 regions. Primed by the HTBI set, a first-round RT-PCR was run on the TCR CDR3. TCRdb reprocessed the multiplex PCR reads with MiXCR, giving one entry per CDR3 protein. The data hold more than 500,000 distinct CDR3 sequences, with about 16% observed a single time. The sample was blood. Receptors were obtained from a woman in her 30s with Graves' ophthalmopathy.

This clonotype was found many times. The genes are TRBV5-1 and TRBJ1-5, with 7 nucleotides matching TRBD1. The junction had 7 bases not matched to a gene; V was cut back by 4 bases and J by 3 bases. The germline gives CDR1 SGHRS, CDR2 YFSETQ. This CDR3 region has 15 residues. The CDR3 here is CASSLYGTVNQPQHF. Written as DNA, the CDR3 is TGCGCCAGCAGCCTTTACGGGACAGTCAATCAGCCCCAGCATTTT.

The table lists this clonotype with many counts. This chain connects TRBV3-1 to TRBJ2-5; no clear D gene. Germline CDR1 LGHDT, CDR2 YNNKEL (reference sequence). V dropped 3 bases and J dropped 4 bases, with 6 bases sitting between them. This CDR3 has 12 residues. DNA of the CDR3: TGTGCCAGCAGCCATGGACCAGAGACCCAGTACTTC. Its translation: CASSHGPETQYF.

The table lists this clonotype with a few counts. The chain carries TRBV20-1 and TRBJ2-5, with 8 positions matching TRBD2. J gave up 5 bases and V 3 bases, and 14 bases lay outside the gene matches. Germline assignment: CDR1 DFQATT and CDR2 SNEGSKA (reference sequence). This CDR3 comprises 16 residues. The CDR3 sequence is CSARALAGGRGETQYF. CDR3 bases: TGCAGTGCTAGGGCCCTCGCGGGAGGTCGGGGGGAGACCCAGTACTTC.

At least ten counts were recorded for this clonotype. The chain couples TRBV28 to TRBJ1-5; no definite D call. Trimming took 2 bases from V and 1 from J, leaving 12 bases between them. Per germline, CDR1 MDHEN and CDR2 SYDVKM. This CDR3 contains 16 residues. The chain's CDR3 is CASSLVSAGSNQPQHF. In DNA form, the CDR3 reads TGTGCCAGCAGTTTAGTTTCGGCGGGCAGCAATCAGCCCCAGCATTTT. Full variable domain (outside the CDR3, taken from reference TRBV28 and TRBJ1-5): DVKVTQSSRYLVKRTGEKVFLECVQDMDHENMFWYRQDPGLGLRLIYFSYDVKMKEKGDIPEGYSVSREKKERFSLILESASTNQTSMYLCASSLVSAGSNQPQHFGDGTRLSIL.

This clonotype was detected ten times or more. The genes are TRBV2 and TRBJ1-5; no firm D call. Germline CDR1 reads SNHLY; CDR2 reads FYNNEI. V was shortened by 8 bases and J by 1 base, with 6 bases between the two germline ends. The CDR3 runs to 12 residues. In DNA form, the CDR3 reads TGTGCCAGCCGGCCAAGCAATCAGCCCCAGCATTTT. The encoded protein is CASRPSNQPQHF.

This clonotype was seen at least ten times. This chain joins TRBV7-9 and TRBJ2-1, with D hard to call. The V end was cut by 1 base, the J end by 6 bases, with 7 bases between. Germline V gives CDR1 SEHNR, CDR2 FQNEAQ (reference sequence). This CDR3 is built from 13 residues. The CDR3 loop is CASSLGALNEQFF. CDR3 nucleotide sequence: TGTGCCAGCAGCTTAGGGGCTCTCAATGAGCAGTTCTTC. Full variable domain (remainder filled in from reference TRBV7-9 and TRBJ2-1): DTGVSQNPRHKITKRGQNVTFRCDPISEHNRLYWYRQTLGQGPEFLTYFQNEAQLEKSRLLSDRFSAERPKGSFSTLEIQRTEQGDSAMYLCASSLGALNEQFFGPGTRLTVL.

In this sample, this clonotype turned up many times. The CDR3 nucleotides read TGTGCCAGCAGCTTAGCTCATTCGGGGCAGTCACAAGAGACCCAGTACTTC. This gives the protein CASSLAHSGQSQETQYF. The genes are TRBV7-9 and TRBJ2-5; either TRBD1 or TRBD2 may supply D (5 bases each). The ends were cut back, 0 bases at V and 2 bases at J, with 16 bases in the middle. Germline CDR1 and CDR2: SEHNR and FQNEAQ (reference sequence). The CDR3 is made up of 17 amino acids.